The table lists the clone carrying this T cell receptor (beta chain) with a count of one. The antigen is not known. This entry belongs to a study of a mutant IDH1 vaccine in newly diagnosed glioma. Trimming pared 3 bases from V and 7 bases from J, leaving 16 bases between. Looked up from germline, CDR1 is SGHTS and CDR2 is YDEGEE. The CDR3 sequence is 14 residues long. The time point here: week 11, during vaccination. Topical imiquimod accompanied each vaccine dose, which consisted of 300 ug of mutant IDH1 20-mer peptide. Generated by immunoSEQ multiplex PCR, the TCRdb table keeps only in-frame clones and is missing some. The sample holds about 30,000 clones, roughly 90% seen once.

The receptor was derived from a man younger than 35 with glioma. Sample: PBMCs, taken from a glioma patient whose treatment included an IDH1 peptide vaccine. The chain is built from TRBV5-8 and TRBJ1-1; D is perhaps TRBD1 (5 bases). The CDR3 loop reads CASSWNLGGGEAFF. CDR3 nucleotides: TGTGCCAGCAGCTGGAACCTGGGGGGTGGTGAAGCTTTCTTT. The variable domain in full, completed from reference TRBV5-8 and TRBJ1-1, reads EAGVTQSPTHLIKTRGQQATLRCSPISGHTSVYWYQQALGLGLQFLLWYDEGEERNRGNFPPRFSGRQFPNYSSELNVNALELEDSALYLCASSWNLGGGEAFFGQGTRLTVV.